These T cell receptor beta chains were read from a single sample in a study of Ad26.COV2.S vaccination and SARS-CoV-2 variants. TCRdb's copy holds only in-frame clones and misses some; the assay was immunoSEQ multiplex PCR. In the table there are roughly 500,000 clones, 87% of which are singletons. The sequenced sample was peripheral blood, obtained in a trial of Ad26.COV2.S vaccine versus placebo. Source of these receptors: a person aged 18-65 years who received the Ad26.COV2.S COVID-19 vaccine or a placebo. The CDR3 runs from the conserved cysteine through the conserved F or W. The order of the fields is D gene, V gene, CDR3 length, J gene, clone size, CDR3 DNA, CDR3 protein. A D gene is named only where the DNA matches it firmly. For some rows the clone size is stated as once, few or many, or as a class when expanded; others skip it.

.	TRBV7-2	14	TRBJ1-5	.	TGTGCCAGCAGCCGTGACAGTAGCAATCAGCCCCAGCATTTT	CASSRDSSNQPQHF
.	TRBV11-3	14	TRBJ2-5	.	TGTGCCAGCAGCGCAACCGGGAGATCAGAGACCCAGTACTTC	CASSATGRSETQYF
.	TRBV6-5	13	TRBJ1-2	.	TGTGCCACAGCCCCGACGGTTTCCTATGGCTACACCTTC	CATAPTVSYGYTF
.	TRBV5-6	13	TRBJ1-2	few	TGTGCCAGCAGCTTGGTATGGAGGGGTGGCTACACCTTC	CASSLVWRGGYTF
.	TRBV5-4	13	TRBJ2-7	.	TGTGCCAGCAGCTTCGTCGGGAACTACGAGCAGTACTTC	CASSFVGNYEQYF
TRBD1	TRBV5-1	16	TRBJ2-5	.	TGCGCCAGCAGCCCGAACGGACAGGGGGGCCAAGAGACCCAGTACTTC	CASSPNGQGGQETQYF
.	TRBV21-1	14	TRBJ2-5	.	TGTGCCAGCAGCTCCAGGCCCTACCCGGAGACCCAGTACTTC	CASSSRPYPETQYF
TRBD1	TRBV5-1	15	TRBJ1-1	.	TGCGCCAGCAGCCCGGGGACAGGGGCTAACACTGAAGCTTTCTTT	CASSPGTGANTEAFF
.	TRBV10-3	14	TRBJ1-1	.	TGTGCCATCAAATCACCTGGACAGAACACTGAAGCTTTCTTT	CAIKSPGQNTEAFF
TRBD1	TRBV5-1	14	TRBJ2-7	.	TGCGCCAGCAGCTTACAGGGGGCCGGGAACGAGCAGTACTTC	CASSLQGAGNEQYF
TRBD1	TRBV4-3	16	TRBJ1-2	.	TGCGCCAGCAGCCCCGGGTTGAGGGGGCGTATTGGGGGCTACACCTTC	CASSPGLRGRIGGYTF
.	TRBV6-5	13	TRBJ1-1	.	TGTGCCAGCAATGTCGACAAGAACACTGAAGCTTTCTTT	CASNVDKNTEAFF
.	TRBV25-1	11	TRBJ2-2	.	TGTGCCAGCAGTGGAGGCGGGGAGCTGTTTTTT	CASSGGGELFF
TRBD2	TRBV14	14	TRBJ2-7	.	TGTGCCAGCAGCCAAGATGGACTAGTAAGCGAGCAGTACTTC	CASSQDGLVSEQYF
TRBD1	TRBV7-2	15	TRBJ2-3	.	TGTGCCAGCAGCTTGGACAGGGGCGGCACAGATACGCAGTATTTT	CASSLDRGGTDTQYF
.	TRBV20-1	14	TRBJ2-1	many	TGCAGTGCTAGTTCACCTCTTGGGGGTCCTGAGCAGTTCTTC	CSASSPLGGPEQFF
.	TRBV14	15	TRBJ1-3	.	TGTGCCAGCAGCTTACACCTGATCTCTGGAAACACCATATATTTT	CASSLHLISGNTIYF
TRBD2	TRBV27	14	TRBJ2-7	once	TGTGCCAGCAGTATAGCCCGGGGGGCCTACGAGCAGTACTTC	CASSIARGAYEQYF
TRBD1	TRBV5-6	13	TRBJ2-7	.	TGTGCCAGCAGCGGGGACAGGGAGGACGAGCAGTACTTC	CASSGDREDEQYF
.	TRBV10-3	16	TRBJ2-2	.	TGTGCCATCAGCCTAGGGGTTCCCGCGAACACCGGGGAGCTGTTTTTT	CAISLGVPANTGELFF
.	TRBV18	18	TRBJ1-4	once	TGTGCCAGCTCACCTCGCGCCTGGGAGGCCCCCCGACATGAAAAACTGTTTTTT	CASSPRAWEAPRHEKLFF
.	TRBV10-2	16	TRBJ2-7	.	TGCGCCAGCAGTGAATGGTCGGGGCGGTTGGGCTACGAGCAGTACTTC	CASSEWSGRLGYEQYF
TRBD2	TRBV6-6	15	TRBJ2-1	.	TGTGCCAGCAGCCGGACTAGCGGGAGTCCCCATGAGCAGTTCTTC	CASSRTSGSPHEQFF
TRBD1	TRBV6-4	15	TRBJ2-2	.	TGTGCCAGCAGTGCCGGGACAGGGATCACCGGGGAGCTGTTTTTT	CASSAGTGITGELFF
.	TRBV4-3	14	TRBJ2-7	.	TGCGCCAGCAGCCATTCCGGGACCGTCTACGAGCAGTACTTC	CASSHSGTVYEQYF
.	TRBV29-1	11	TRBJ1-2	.	TGCAGCGTGTTATCACACTATGGCTACACCTTC	CSVLSHYGYTF
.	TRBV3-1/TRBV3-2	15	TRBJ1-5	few	TGTGCCAGCAGCCAAACCGGGACCATCCTTACCCCCCAGCATTTT	CASSQTGTILTPQHF
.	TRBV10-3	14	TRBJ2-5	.	TGTGCCATCAGTGAGTCGAGGGTGGCCGAGACCCAGTACTTC	CAISESRVAETQYF
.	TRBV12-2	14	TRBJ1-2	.	TGTGCAAGTCGCCCGACAGCAATTGGCTATGGCTACACCTTC	CASRPTAIGYGYTF
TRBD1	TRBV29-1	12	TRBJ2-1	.	TGCAGCGTTGGGCGACAGGGGAATGAGCAGTTCTTC	CSVGRQGNEQFF
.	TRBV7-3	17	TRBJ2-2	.	TGTGCCAGCAGCTCAACCGCCGCCGGACTCAAAACCGGGGAGCTGTTTTTT	CASSSTAAGLKTGELFF
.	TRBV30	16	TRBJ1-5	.	TGTGCCTGGAGTGTACCCGGGACCGCAGTGATTTCACCCCAGCATTTT	CAWSVPGTAVISPQHF
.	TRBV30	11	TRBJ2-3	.	TGTGCCTGGAGTCGTGGGGATACGCAGTATTTT	CAWSRGDTQYF
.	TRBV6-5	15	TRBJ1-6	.	TGTGCCAGCAGTCACCAGGGGCCCGGGACCTCACCCCTCCACTTT	CASSHQGPGTSPLHF
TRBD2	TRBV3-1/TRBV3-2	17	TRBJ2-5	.	TGTGCCAGCAGCCAAGATTCGAGGGTAGCGGGGCAAGAGACCCAGTACTTC	CASSQDSRVAGQETQYF
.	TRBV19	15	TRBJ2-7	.	TGTGCCAGTAGACTTGGAGCAGGGGACTACTCCGAGCAGTACTTC	CASRLGAGDYSEQYF
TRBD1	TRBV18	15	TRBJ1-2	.	TGTGCCAGCTCACCACGAACAGGGGACCCCTATGGCTACACCTTC	CASSPRTGDPYGYTF
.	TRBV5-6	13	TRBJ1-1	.	TGTGCCAGCAGCCGGGGCCCGAACACTGAAGCTTTCTTT	CASSRGPNTEAFF
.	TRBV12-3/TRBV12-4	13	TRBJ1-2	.	TGTGCCAGCAGGGCCAACGGGGGTCTTGGCTACACCTTC	CASRANGGLGYTF
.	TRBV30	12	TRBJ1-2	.	TGTGCCTGGAGTCGAGGAGGGCTTGGCTACACCTTC	CAWSRGGLGYTF
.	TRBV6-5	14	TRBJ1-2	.	TGTGCCAGCAGTTACTCCCCCGACAGATATGGCTACACCTTC	CASSYSPDRYGYTF
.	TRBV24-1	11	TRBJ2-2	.	TGTGCCACCAGTGATTTTGAAAGGCTGTTTTTT	CATSDFERLFF
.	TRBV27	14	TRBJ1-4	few	TGTGCCAGCAGTTTTTTCACAGGGAATGAAAAACTGTTTTTT	CASSFFTGNEKLFF
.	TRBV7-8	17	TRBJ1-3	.	TGTGCCAGCAGCTTATTAATCGGAGCTAGCTCTGGAAACACCATATATTTT	CASSLLIGASSGNTIYF
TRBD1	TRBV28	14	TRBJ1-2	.	TGTGCCAGCAGTCCCGGGACAGGGAACTATGGCTACACCTTC	CASSPGTGNYGYTF
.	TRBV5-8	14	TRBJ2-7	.	TGTGCCAGCAGCCCCGATCAGGGTCGGGGCGAGCAGTACTTC	CASSPDQGRGEQYF
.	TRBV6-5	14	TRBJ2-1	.	TGTGCCAGCACCCTGGACGGGGCAGCGTTCGAGGTGTTCTTC	CASTLDGAAFEVFF
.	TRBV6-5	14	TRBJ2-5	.	TGTGCCAGCAGTCGAGGGGGGTCCCAAGAGACCCAGTACTTC	CASSRGGSQETQYF
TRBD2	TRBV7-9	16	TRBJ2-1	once	TGTGCCAGCAGCTTAGCACGGGAGGAGTGGGATAATGAGCAGTTCTTC	CASSLAREEWDNEQFF
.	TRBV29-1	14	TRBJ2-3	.	TGCAGCGTTGAGGAGGAGGCTACATGGGATACGCAGTATTTT	CSVEEEATWDTQYF
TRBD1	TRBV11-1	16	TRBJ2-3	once	TGTGCCAGCAGCGACAGGGGAAAGAGTGGCACAGATACGCAGTATTTT	CASSDRGKSGTDTQYF
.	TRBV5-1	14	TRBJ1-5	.	TGCGCCAGCAGCTTCGACGGAACTTTCCAGCCCCAGCATTTT	CASSFDGTFQPQHF
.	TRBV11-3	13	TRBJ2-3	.	TGTGCCAGCAGCTTAGCCAGCACAGATACGCAGTATTTT	CASSLASTDTQYF
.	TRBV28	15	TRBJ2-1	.	TGTGCCAGCAACCCAACGGGGATACCTAACAATGAGCAGTTCTTC	CASNPTGIPNNEQFF
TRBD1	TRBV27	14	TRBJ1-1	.	TGTGCCATTGTCCCGGGACAGGGAGCCACTGAAGCTTTCTTT	CAIVPGQGATEAFF